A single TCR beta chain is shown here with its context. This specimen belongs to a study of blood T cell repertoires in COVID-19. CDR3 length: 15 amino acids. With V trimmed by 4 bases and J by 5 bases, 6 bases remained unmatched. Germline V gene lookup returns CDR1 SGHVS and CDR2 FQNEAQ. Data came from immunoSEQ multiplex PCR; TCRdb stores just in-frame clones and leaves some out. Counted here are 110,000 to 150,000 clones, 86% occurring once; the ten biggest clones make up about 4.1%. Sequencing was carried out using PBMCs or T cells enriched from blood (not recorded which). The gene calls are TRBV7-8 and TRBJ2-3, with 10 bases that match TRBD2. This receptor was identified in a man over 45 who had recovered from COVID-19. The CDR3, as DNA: TGTGCCAGCAGCTATACTAGCGGGATTCAAGATACGCAGTATTTT. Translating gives CASSYTSGIQDTQYF.